One and the same sample provided the 30 T cell receptor beta chains below, sequenced in a study of cytomegalovirus exposure and HLA in healthy donors. This PCR relied on a set of 60 Vbeta primers and 13 Jbeta primers. This table comes from immunoSEQ multiplex PCR, and its TCRdb copy is limited to in-frame clones, with some not included. The sample gives fewer than 200,000 clones, around 81% of which show up once; 2% to 2.5% is in the top ten. Sequenced material: PBMCs. The receptors stem from a woman younger than 45 in good health and CMV-seronegative.

The J gene is TRBJ2-1, the V gene TRBV29-1; TRBD1 agrees at 7 bases. The length of the CDR3 is 14 residues. The V and J ends lost 0 bases and 6 bases, in that order; junction bases with no gene match: 5. Germline CDR1 SQVTM, CDR2 ANQGSEA. CDR3 residues: CSVEDRGNSNEQFF. DNA for the CDR3: TGCAGCGTTGAAGACAGGGGGAATAGCAATGAGCAGTTCTTC.

This chain links TRBV6-5 with TRBJ2-2, with 7 bases fitting TRBD2. Germline V gene lookup returns CDR1 MNHEY and CDR2 SVGAGI. The CDR3 has 16 residues. The junction had 9 bases not matched to a gene; V was cut back by 2 bases and J by 6 bases. This chain's CDR3 is CASSYLSGLISGELFF. CDR3 DNA sequence: TGTGCCAGCAGTTACCTTTCGGGACTAATCTCCGGGGAGCTGTTTTTT.

The genes are TRBV19 and TRBJ2-7; the D gene is possibly TRBD2 (6 bases). The CDR3 is 14 amino acids. Trimming stripped 0 bases from V and 2 bases from J, with 8 bases between. From germline, CDR1 is LNHDA and CDR2 SQIVND (reference sequence). DNA of the CDR3: TGTGCCAGTAGTATAGAGGCGGGACCCTACGAGCAGTACTTC. Translated: CASSIEAGPYEQYF.

The V and J genes are TRBV5-4 and TRBJ2-5; 7 nucleotides line up with TRBD1. The length of the CDR3 is 12 residues. V lost 4 bases and J lost 3; bases outside the gene matches: 0. Looked up from germline, CDR1 is SGHNT and CDR2 is YYREEE (reference sequence). The DNA of the CDR3 is TGTGCCAGCAGCGGGACAGAAGAGACCCAGTACTTC. Translated: CASSGTEETQYF.

This chain connects TRBV7-8 to TRBJ1-1; TRBD1 aligns across 9 bases. Germline CDR1 and CDR2: SGHVS and FQNEAQ. V gave up 5 bases and J gave up 3 bases; unmatched junction bases: 10. The CDR3 spans 16 residues. The CDR3 protein is CASSPTGGTEYTEAFF. The CDR3 DNA follows: TGTGCCAGCAGCCCCACAGGGGGCACCGAATACACTGAAGCTTTCTTT. Combining the CDR3 with reference TRBV7-8 and TRBJ1-1 gives the whole variable domain GAGVSQSPRYKVAKRGQDVALRCDPISGHVSLFWYQQALGQGPEFLTYFQNEAQLDKSGLPSDRFFAERPEGSVSTLKIQRTQQEDSAVYLCASSPTGGTEYTEAFFGQGTRLTVV.

The gene calls are TRBV7-2 and TRBJ2-7; 10 bases map to TRBD1. Germline CDR1 SGHTA, CDR2 FQGNSA. The trim removed 3 bases at V and 7 bases at J, leaving 6 bases unmatched. This CDR3 contains 14 residues. CDR3 nucleotides: TGTGCCAGCAGCTTCGGGACAGGGGTAGGGGAGCAGTACTTC. Its translation is CASSFGTGVGEQYF.

The chain couples TRBV6-5 to TRBJ2-3, with D uncertain. The V gene's germline CDR1 is MNHEY and CDR2 SVGAGI. The CDR3 is 13 residues long. Deletions cut 0 bases from V and 4 bases from J, with 5 bases between. This chain's CDR3 is CASSYSGADTQYF. The CDR3 nucleotides read TGTGCCAGCAGTTACTCGGGCGCAGATACGCAGTATTTT.

The count of this clone is one. The germline gene is not matched at one end of the junction; a read error may be the cause. The rearrangement uses TRBV7-9 and TRBJ1-1; 7 nucleotides agree with TRBD1. This CDR3 spans 16 amino acids. Germline V gives CDR1 SEHNR, CDR2 FQNEAQ (reference sequence). CDR3: CSSSLGLQGNRAEAFF. For the CDR3, the DNA is TGTTCCAGCAGCTTAGGCCTACAGGGGAACCGGGCTGAAGCTTTCTTT.

The chain couples TRBV4-1 to TRBJ2-5; 11 positions agree with TRBD2. The end of the DNA aligns better with TRBJ2-7, so the J call may be wrong. The CDR3 totals 16 residues. CDR1 MGHRA and CDR2 YSYEKL come from the germline V gene. The CDR3 DNA reads as TGCGCCAGCAGCAACCCCCGACTAGCGGGAACCTACGAGCAGTACTTC. As protein: CASSNPRLAGTYEQYF.

The chain couples TRBV7-2 to TRBJ2-3; D remains unclear. The germline V gene has CDR1 SGHTA and CDR2 FQGNSA. This CDR3 is 16 amino acids long. Trimming took off 1 base at V and 2 bases at J, with 13 bases between the two ends. The CDR3 nucleotides are TGTGCCAGCAGCTTAGATGGCCAGTCCCTCACAGATACGCAGTATTTT. As protein: CASSLDGQSLTDTQYF.

V gene TRBV7-2 combines with J gene TRBJ2-3, with TRBD2 matching 8 bases. Germline lookup yields CDR1 SGHTA and CDR2 FQGNSA. The CDR3 has 15 residues. V lost 7 bases and J lost 6; bases outside the gene matches: 12. As DNA, the CDR3 is TGTGCCAGCATCAATACGGGGGGGCACTGGGATACGCAGTATTTT. Translation: CASINTGGHWDTQYF.

This clone has more than one count but fewer than ten. The chain has TRBV7-9 and TRBJ1-3; D possibly corresponds to TRBD1 (5 bases). Trimming pared 5 bases from V and 0 bases from J, leaving 11 bases between. In germline, CDR1 is SEHNR, CDR2 FQNEAQ (reference sequence). The CDR3 sequence is 15 residues long. CDR3 residues: CASSHPGLSGNTIYF. CDR3 nucleotide sequence: TGTGCCAGCAGCCACCCGGGACTCTCTGGAAACACCATATATTTT.

The chain couples TRBV5-1 to TRBJ1-5, with 9 bases that match TRBD1. Germline V gives CDR1 SGHRS, CDR2 YFSETQ. V trimming: 1 base; J trimming: 6 bases; junction bases outside the gene matches: 5. The CDR3 length is 15 residues. The CDR3 region is CASSLTGGLSQPQHF. The CDR3 coding sequence is TGCGCCAGCAGCTTGACAGGGGGCTTGAGTCAGCCCCAGCATTTT.

J is TRBJ2-5 and V is TRBV4-1; D might be TRBD2 (6 bases). Germline CDR1 MGHRA, CDR2 YSYEKL. The V and J ends lost 1 base and 5 bases respectively, with 8 bases between them. This CDR3 region has 13 residues. As DNA, the CDR3 is TGCGCCAGCAGCCAAGTCACTAGCGAGACCCAGTACTTC. It translates to CASSQVTSETQYF.

The chain employs TRBV7-4 and TRBJ2-4; D may be TRBD2 (6 bases). V was pared by 3 bases and J by 13 bases, with 13 bases between. Germline-derived CDR1 and CDR2 are SGHVT and SQSDAQ. The CDR3 extends over 12 amino acids. The DNA for the CDR3 is TGTGCCAGCAGCTTCGGAGGGGATTTACAGTACTTC. This translates into CASSFGGDLQYF.

The chain links TRBV5-1 to TRBJ1-1, with D perhaps matching TRBD1 (5 bases). Per the germline V gene, CDR1 is SGHRS and CDR2 is YFSETQ. V shed 0 bases and J shed 4 bases, with 7 bases lying between them. CDR3 size: 13 residues. The CDR3 DNA is TGCGCCAGCAGCTTGGCAGGGTCCACTGAAGCTTTCTTT. It is translated as CASSLAGSTEAFF.

The chain is built from TRBV2 and TRBJ2-7, with 11 bases aligning to TRBD1. Unmatched junction bases numbered 8, after V lost 1 base and J lost 6 bases. Germline values: CDR1 SNHLY, CDR2 FYNNEI. The CDR3 has 16 amino acids. The CDR3 protein is CASSEGIGQGASEQYF. The CDR3 nucleotides read TGTGCCAGCAGTGAAGGAATCGGACAGGGGGCGAGCGAGCAGTACTTC. The full variable domain, with the rest looked up from reference TRBV2 and TRBJ2-7, is EPEVTQTPSHQVTQMGQEVILRCVPISNHLYFYWYRQILGQKVEFLVSFYNNEISEKSEIFDDQFSVERPDGSNFTLKIRSTKLEDSAMYFCASSEGIGQGASEQYFGPGTRLTVT.

Comment on this clone: One end of the junction varies from germline; a read error may be responsible. CDR3 sequence (DNA): TGTGCCAGCAGTCAGGGGCGTAATGAAAAACTGCTTTTT. This sequence encodes CASSQGRNEKLLF. This chain joins TRBV2 and TRBJ1-4, with a weak D call TRBD1 (6 bases). The CDR3 runs to 13 residues. The germline gives CDR1 SNHLY, CDR2 FYNNEI.

This chain connects TRBV6-5 to TRBJ2-1, with 9 bases identical to TRBD1. Per germline, CDR1 MNHEY and CDR2 SVGAGI. The CDR3 has 14 residues. V dropped 1 base and J dropped 8; count of bases not matched to a gene: 3. The CDR3 reads CASSYLGQGYEQFF. The DNA of the CDR3 is TGTGCCAGCAGTTACTTGGGACAGGGCTATGAGCAGTTCTTC.

This clone has just one count. The rearrangement uses TRBV21-1 and TRBJ1-4; TRBD1 is the table's D call, not checked against the DNA. TRBV21-1 is shown as a pseudogene. This CDR3 is built from 16 residues. The DNA for the CDR3 is TGTGCCAGCAGCAAAGGACAGGACACCTTTGGAGAAAAACTGTTTTTT. Amino acid sequence: CASSKGQDTFGEKLFF.

The gene calls are TRBV27 and TRBJ1-4; the match to TRBD1 covers 7 bases. The ends lost 5 bases at V and 5 bases at J; junction bases unmatched: 5. This CDR3 spans 14 amino acids. Germline values: CDR1 MNHEY, CDR2 SMNVEV (reference sequence). CDR3 in amino acids: CASSGQAQNEKLFF. The CDR3 DNA is TGTGCCAGCAGTGGACAGGCACAGAATGAAAAACTGTTTTTT.

The chain recombines TRBV15 with TRBJ2-5; TRBD1 aligns across 11 bases. Germline CDR1 LNHNV, CDR2 YYDKDF (reference sequence). CDR3 size: 17 residues. The ends lost 0 bases at V and 4 bases at J; junction bases unmatched: 7. The CDR3 here is CATSRDAGQGDGETQYF. The CDR3 bases are TGTGCCACCAGCAGAGATGCGGGACAGGGGGATGGAGAGACCCAGTACTTC.

The chain uses TRBV7-2 and TRBJ2-7, with D possibly matching TRBD2 (5 bases). This CDR3 comprises 14 residues. Germline assignment: CDR1 SGHTA and CDR2 FQGNSA. V was trimmed by 5 bases and J by 0 bases, leaving 11 bases between them. The CDR3 is CASSPGLASYEQYF. CDR3 coding DNA: TGTGCCAGCAGCCCCGGACTGGCCTCCTACGAGCAGTACTTC.

This chain connects TRBV11-2 to TRBJ2-1; 15 bases align to TRBD2. This CDR3 region has 17 residues. Germline values: CDR1 SGHAT, CDR2 FQNNGV. The V segment lost 5 bases and the J segment 7 bases; nucleotides outside the gene matches: 9. CDR3 in DNA: TGTGCCAGCAGCCCCAGGACTAGCGGGGGGGCAGGGAATGAGCAGTTCTTC. Residues: CASSPRTSGGAGNEQFF.

In DNA, the CDR3 is TGTGCCAGCAGCGTCGAATGGGGGCCAAACACCGGGGAGCTGTTTTTT. Translation gives CASSVEWGPNTGELFF. V gene TRBV9 combines with J gene TRBJ2-2, with D possibly TRBD1 on 6 matching bases. V was pared by 2 bases and J by 2 bases, with 13 bases between. This CDR3 is 16 amino acids long. CDR1 is SGDLS and CDR2 is YYNGEE in the germline V gene.

The chain combines TRBV7-2 with TRBJ2-7; D is perhaps TRBD1 (7 bases). This CDR3 comprises 16 residues. The V gene lost 5 bases and the J gene lost 0 bases, with 17 bases spanning the gap. In germline, CDR1 is SGHTA, CDR2 FQGNSA. CDR3 DNA: TGTGCCAGCAGCCCCCAGGGGGGTTCCTCCTCCTACGAGCAGTACTTC. This codes for CASSPQGGSSSYEQYF.

The chain combines TRBV27 with TRBJ2-7; TRBD2 is a possible D gene (6 bases). Trimming removed 6 bases from V and 5 bases from J, with 17 bases in between. The CDR3 length is 14 residues. The germline gives CDR1 MNHEY, CDR2 SMNVEV (reference sequence). CDR3 protein: CASSPSGGGNEQYF. The CDR3, as DNA: TGTGCCAGCAGCCCCTCCGGTGGGGGGAACGAGCAGTACTTC.

The genes are TRBV2 and TRBJ1-6, with D possibly being TRBD1 (6 bases). V was shortened by 8 bases and J by 0 bases, with 11 bases between the two germline ends. This CDR3 is 15 amino acids long. CDR1 is SNHLY and CDR2 is FYNNEI in the germline V gene. The CDR3 nucleotides are TGTGCCAGCCAAGACAGGAGCTCCTATAATTCACCCCTCCACTTT. It codes for CASQDRSSYNSPLHF.

V usage is TRBV1 and J usage is TRBJ1-5; the table calls TRBD1, which could not be checked here. TRBV1 is an annotated pseudogene. This CDR3 contains 15 residues. The CDR3 DNA follows: TGCACCAGCAGCCAAGATTGCAGGGATGATCAGCCCCAGCATTTT. This encodes CTSSQDCRDDQPQHF.

The CDR3 region is CASTQHMNTEAFF. CDR3 bases: TGTGCCAGTACTCAACATATGAACACTGAAGCTTTCTTT. This chain uses TRBV19 with TRBJ1-1, with D uncertain. Trimming took off 7 bases at V and 0 bases at J, with 9 bases between the two ends. Germline CDR1 reads LNHDA; CDR2 reads SQIVND (reference sequence). This CDR3 has 13 amino acids.